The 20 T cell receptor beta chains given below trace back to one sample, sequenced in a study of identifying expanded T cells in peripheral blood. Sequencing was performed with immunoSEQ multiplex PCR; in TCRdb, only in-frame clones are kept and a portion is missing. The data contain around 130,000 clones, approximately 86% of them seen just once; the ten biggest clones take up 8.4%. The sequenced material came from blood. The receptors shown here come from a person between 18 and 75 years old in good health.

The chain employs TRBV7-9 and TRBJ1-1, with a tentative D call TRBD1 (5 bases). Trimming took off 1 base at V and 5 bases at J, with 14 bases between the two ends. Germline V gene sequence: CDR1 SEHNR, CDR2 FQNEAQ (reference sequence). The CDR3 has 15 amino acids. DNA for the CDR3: TGTGCCAGCAGCTTAGAGACAGTAAGTGGGACTGAAGCTTTCTTT. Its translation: CASSLETVSGTEAFF. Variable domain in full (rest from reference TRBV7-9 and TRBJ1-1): DTGVSQNPRHKITKRGQNVTFRCDPISEHNRLYWYRQTLGQGPEFLTYFQNEAQLEKSRLLSDRFSAERPKGSFSTLEIQRTEQGDSAMYLCASSLETVSGTEAFFGQGTRLTVV.

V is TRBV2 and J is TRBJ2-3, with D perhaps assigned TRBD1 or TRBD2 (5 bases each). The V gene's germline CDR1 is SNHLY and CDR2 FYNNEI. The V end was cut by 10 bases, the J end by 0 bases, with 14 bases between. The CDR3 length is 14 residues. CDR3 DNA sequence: TGTGCCATCAACGGGGCCCAAAGCACAGATACGCAGTATTTT. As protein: CAINGAQSTDTQYF.

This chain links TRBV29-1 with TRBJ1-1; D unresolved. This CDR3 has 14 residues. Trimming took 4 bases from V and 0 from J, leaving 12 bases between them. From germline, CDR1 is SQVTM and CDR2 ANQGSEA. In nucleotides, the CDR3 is TGCAGCGTTGCCGAACACCCTATGAACACTGAAGCTTTCTTT. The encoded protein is CSVAEHPMNTEAFF.

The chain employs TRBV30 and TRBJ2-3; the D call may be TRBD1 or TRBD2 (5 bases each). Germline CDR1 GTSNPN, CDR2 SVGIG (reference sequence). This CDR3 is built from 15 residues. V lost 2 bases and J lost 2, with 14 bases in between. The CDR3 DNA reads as TGTGCCTGGAGTCCCCGGGACGGAGCCACAGATACGCAGTATTTT. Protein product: CAWSPRDGATDTQYF.

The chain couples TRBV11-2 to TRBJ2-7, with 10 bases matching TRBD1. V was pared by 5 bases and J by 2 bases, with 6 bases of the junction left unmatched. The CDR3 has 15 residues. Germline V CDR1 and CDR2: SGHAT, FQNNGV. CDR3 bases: TGTGCCAGCAGCCGACAGGGGGCGAAGACCTACGAGCAGTACTTC. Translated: CASSRQGAKTYEQYF.

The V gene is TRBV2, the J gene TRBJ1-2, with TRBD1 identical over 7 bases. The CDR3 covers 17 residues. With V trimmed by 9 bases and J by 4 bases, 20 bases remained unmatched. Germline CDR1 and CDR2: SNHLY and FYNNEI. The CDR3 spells CASQIPVGTAFGYGYTF. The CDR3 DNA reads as TGTGCCAGTCAGATTCCCGTAGGGACAGCTTTCGGCTATGGCTACACCTTC.

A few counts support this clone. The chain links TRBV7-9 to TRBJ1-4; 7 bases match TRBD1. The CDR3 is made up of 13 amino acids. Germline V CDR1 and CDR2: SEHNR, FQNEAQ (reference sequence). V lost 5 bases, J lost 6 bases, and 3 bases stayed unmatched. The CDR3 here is CASSAGQHEKLFF. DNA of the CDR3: TGTGCCAGCAGCGCGGGACAGCATGAAAAACTGTTTTTT.

CDR3 DNA: TGTGCCAGCAGTGAACCCGGGACAGGGGGCTGGCAGCCCCAGCATTTT. Translation gives CASSEPGTGGWQPQHF. The genes are TRBV6-1 and TRBJ1-5, with TRBD1 matching 12 bases. Germline lookup yields CDR1 MNHNS and CDR2 SASEGT. Germline trimming cut 2 bases from V and 7 bases from J; bases unmatched to any gene: 6. The CDR3 covers 16 residues.

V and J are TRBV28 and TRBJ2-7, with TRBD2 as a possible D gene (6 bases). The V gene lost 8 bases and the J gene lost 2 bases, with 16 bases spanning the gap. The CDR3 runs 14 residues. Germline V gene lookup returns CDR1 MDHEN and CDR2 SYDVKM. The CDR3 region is CASLNRDSAYEQYF. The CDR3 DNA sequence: TGTGCCAGCTTAAACCGGGACTCAGCCTACGAGCAGTACTTC.

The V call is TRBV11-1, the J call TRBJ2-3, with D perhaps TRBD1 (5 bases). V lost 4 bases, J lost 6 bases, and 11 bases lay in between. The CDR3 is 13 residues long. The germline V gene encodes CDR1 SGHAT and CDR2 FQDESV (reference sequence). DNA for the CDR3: TGTGCCAGCAGCTCAGCGACAGAGGATACGCAGTATTTT. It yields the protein CASSSATEDTQYF.

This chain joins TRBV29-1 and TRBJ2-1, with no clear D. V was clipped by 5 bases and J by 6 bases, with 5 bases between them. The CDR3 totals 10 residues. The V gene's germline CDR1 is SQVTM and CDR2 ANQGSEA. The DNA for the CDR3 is TGCAGCGTTCCACTCAATGAGCAGTTCTTC. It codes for CSVPLNEQFF.

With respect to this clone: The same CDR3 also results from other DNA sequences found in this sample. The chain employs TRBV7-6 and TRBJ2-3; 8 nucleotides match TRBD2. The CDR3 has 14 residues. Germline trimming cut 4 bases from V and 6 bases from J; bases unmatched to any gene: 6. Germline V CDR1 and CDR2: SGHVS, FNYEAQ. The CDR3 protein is CASSSGLAGDTQYF. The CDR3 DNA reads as TGTGCCAGCAGCTCCGGACTAGCAGGTGATACGCAGTATTTT.

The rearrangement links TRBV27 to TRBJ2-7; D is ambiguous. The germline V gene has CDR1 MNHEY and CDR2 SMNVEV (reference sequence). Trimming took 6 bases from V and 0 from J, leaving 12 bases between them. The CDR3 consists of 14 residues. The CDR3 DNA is TGTGCCAGCAGCCCACCCCAGGCCTCCTACGAGCAGTACTTC. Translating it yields CASSPPQASYEQYF.

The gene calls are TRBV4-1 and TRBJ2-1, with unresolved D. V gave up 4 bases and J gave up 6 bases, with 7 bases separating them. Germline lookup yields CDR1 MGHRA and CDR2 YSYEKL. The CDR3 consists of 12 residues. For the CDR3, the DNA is TGCGCCAGCAGCCTTATGGGCAATGAGCAGTTCTTC. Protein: CASSLMGNEQFF.

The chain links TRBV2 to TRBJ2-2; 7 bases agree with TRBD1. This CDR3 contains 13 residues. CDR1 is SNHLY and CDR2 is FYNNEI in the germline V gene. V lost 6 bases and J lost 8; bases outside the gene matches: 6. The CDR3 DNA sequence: TGTGCCAGCAGAATCACAGGGGCAGGGGAGCTGTTTTTT. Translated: CASRITGAGELFF.

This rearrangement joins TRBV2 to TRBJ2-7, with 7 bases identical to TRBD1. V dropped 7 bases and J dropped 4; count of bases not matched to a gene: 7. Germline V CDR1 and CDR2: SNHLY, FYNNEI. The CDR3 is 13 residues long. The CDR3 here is CASTVQGSYEQYF. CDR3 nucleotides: TGTGCCAGCACCGTACAGGGGTCGTACGAGCAGTACTTC.

The CDR3 DNA sequence: TGCGCCAGCAGCCAAGACGCAGGACAGGGAACTGAAGCTTTCTTT. Its translation: CASSQDAGQGTEAFF. The chain recombines TRBV4-1 with TRBJ1-1, with 8 positions matching TRBD1. The CDR3 has 15 residues. Germline-derived CDR1 and CDR2 are MGHRA and YSYEKL. The V segment lost 0 bases and the J segment 5 bases; nucleotides outside the gene matches: 5.

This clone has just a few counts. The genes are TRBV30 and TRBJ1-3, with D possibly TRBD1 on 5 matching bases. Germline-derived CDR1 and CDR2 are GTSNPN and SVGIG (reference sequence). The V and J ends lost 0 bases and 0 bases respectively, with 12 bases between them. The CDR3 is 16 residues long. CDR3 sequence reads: CAWSVRGGNSGNTIYF. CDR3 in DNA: TGTGCCTGGAGTGTAAGGGGTGGCAACTCTGGAAACACCATATATTTT.

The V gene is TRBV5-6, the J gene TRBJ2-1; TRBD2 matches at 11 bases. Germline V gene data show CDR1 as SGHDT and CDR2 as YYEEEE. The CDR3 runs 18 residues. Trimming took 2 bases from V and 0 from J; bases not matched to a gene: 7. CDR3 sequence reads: CASSFIAGGRSSYNEQFF. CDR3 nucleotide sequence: TGTGCCAGCAGCTTTATAGCGGGGGGGCGTAGCTCCTACAATGAGCAGTTCTTC.

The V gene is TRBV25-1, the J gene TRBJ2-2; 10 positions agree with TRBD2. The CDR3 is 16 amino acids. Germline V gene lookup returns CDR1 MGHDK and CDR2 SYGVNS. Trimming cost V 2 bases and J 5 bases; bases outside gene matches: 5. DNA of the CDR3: TGTGCCAGCAGTGAAGCTAGCGGGAGTTGGACCGGGGAGCTGTTTTTT. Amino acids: CASSEASGSWTGELFF.